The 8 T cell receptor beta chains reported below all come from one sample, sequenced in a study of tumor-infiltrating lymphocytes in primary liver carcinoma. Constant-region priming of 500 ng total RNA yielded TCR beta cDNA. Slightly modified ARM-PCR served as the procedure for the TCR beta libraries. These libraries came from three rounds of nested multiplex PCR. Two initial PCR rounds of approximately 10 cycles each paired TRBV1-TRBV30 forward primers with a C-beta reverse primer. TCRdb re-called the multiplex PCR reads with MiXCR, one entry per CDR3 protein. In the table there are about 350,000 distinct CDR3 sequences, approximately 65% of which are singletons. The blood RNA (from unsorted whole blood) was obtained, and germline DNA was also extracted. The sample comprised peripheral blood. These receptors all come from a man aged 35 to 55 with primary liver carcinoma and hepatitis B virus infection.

CDR3 in amino acids: CASSLVQREADTQYF. CDR3 nucleotide sequence: TGTGCCAGCAGCTTGGTCCAGCGGGAGGCAGATACGCAGTATTTT. The J gene is TRBJ2-3, the V gene TRBV5-6, with 9 bases identical to TRBD2. In germline, CDR1 is SGHDT, CDR2 YYEEEE. Trimming at V came to 0 bases and at J to 4 bases, leaving 3 bases not matched to a gene. This CDR3 is 15 amino acids long.

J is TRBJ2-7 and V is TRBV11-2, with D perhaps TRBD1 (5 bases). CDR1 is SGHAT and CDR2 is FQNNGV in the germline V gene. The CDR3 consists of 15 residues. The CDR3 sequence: CDISLGGRDSDEQYF. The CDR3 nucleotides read TGTGACATCAGCTTAGGTGGCAGGGATTCTGACGAGCAGTACTTC. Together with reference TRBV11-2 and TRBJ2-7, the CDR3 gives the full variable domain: EAGVAQSPRYKIIEKRQSVAFWCNPISGHATLYWYQQILGQGPKLLIQFQNNGVVDDSQLPKDRFSAERLKGVDSTLKIQPAKLEDSAVYLCDISLGGRDSDEQYFGPGTRLTVT.

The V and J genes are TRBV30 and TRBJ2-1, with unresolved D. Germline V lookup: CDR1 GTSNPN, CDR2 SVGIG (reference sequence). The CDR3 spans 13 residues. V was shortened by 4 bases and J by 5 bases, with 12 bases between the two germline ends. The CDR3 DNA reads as TGTGCCTGGAAAGGGCTAGGGAACAATGAGCAGTTCTTC. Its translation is CAWKGLGNNEQFF.

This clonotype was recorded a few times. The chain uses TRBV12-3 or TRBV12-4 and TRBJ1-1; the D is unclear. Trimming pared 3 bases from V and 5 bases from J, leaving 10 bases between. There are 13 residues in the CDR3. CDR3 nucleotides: TGTGCCAGCAGTTTCCCGAGGGAAACTGAAGCTTTCTTT. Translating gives CASSFPRETEAFF.

The CDR3 protein is CASRGREGSSYEQYF. CDR3 coding DNA: TGTGCCAGCAGAGGGAGGGAGGGCTCGTCCTACGAGCAGTACTTC. This chain connects TRBV11-1 to TRBJ2-7; TRBD2 matches 7 bases. The germline gives CDR1 SGHAT, CDR2 FQDESV (reference sequence). The CDR3 is 15 amino acids. J gave up 1 base and V 6 bases, and 9 bases lay outside the gene matches.

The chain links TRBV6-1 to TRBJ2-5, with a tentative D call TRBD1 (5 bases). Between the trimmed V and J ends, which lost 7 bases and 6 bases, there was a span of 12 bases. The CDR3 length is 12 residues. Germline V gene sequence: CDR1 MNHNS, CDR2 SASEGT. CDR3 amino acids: CASMGPVKTQYF. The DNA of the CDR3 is TGTGCCAGCATGGGGCCTGTTAAGACCCAGTACTTC.

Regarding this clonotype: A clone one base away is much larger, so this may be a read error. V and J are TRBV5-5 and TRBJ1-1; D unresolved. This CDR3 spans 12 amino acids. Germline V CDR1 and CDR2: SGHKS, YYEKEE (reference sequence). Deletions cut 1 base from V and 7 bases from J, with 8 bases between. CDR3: CASSLKVNEAFF. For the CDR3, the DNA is TGTGCCAGCAGCTTGAAGGTGAATGAAGCTTTCTTT.

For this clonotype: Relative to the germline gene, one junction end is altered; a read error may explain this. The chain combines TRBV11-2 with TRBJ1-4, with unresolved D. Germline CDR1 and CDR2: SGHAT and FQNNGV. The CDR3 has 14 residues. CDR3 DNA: TGTGCCATCAGCTTAGATGTCCGTGGTGAAAAACTGTTTTTC. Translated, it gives CAISLDVRGEKLFF.